This T cell receptor beta chain was sequenced during a study of shared clonotypes between healthy human individuals. Deep was the level used in running the assay. The assay was immunoSEQ multiplex PCR, and TCRdb's table has in-frame clones only and misses some. The table lists about half a million clones, over 70% of them singletons. Samples left unsorted employed approximately 83 million PBMCs for genomic DNA. Sequenced input: PBMCs. This clonotype was obtained from a woman aged 35 to 49 in good health. Some clones in this sample may be carry-over from other donors' samples.

Here the CDR3 reads CASSQGGGLAYNEQFF. CDR3 in DNA: TGCGCCAGCAGCCAAGGGGGGGGACTAGCGTACAATGAGCAGTTCTTC. This rearrangement joins TRBV4-3 to TRBJ2-1; 10 bases map to TRBD2. From germline, CDR1 is LGHNA and CDR2 YSLEER. After removal of 1 base from V and 4 bases from J, the junction contained 4 bases not matched to a gene. The length of the CDR3 is 16 residues.